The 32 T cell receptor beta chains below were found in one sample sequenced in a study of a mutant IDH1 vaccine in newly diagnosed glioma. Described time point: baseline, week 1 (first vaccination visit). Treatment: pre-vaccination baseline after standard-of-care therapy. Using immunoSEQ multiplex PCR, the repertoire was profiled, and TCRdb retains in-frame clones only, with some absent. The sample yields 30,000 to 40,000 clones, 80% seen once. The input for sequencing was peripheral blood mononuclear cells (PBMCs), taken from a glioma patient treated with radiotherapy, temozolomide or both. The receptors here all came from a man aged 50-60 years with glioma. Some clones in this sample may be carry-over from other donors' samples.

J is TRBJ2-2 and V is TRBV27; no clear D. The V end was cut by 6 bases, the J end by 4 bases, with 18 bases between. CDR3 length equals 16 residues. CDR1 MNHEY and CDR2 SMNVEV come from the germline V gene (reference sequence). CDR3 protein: CASSYGVHPSTGELFF. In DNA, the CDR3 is TGTGCCAGCAGCTATGGGGTACACCCGAGCACCGGGGAGCTGTTTTTT.

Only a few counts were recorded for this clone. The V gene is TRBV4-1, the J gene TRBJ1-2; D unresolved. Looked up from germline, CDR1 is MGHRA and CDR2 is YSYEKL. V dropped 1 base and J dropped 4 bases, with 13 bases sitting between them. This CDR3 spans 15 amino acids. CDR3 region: CASSQAPASSYGYTF. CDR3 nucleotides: TGCGCCAGCAGCCAAGCTCCAGCTAGTTCCTATGGCTACACCTTC.

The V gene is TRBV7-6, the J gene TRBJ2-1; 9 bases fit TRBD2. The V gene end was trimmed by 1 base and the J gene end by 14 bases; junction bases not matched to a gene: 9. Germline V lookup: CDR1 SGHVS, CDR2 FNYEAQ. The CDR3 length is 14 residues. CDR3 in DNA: TGTGCCAGCAGCTTAGATTACGCTAGCGGGGAGGAGTTCTTC. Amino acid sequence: CASSLDYASGEEFF.

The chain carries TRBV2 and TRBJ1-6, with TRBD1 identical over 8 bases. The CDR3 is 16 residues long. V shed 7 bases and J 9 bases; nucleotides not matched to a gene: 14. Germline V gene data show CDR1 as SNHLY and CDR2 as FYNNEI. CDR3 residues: CASKRETGTGSSPLHF. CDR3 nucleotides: TGTGCCAGCAAGAGGGAAACCGGGACAGGCAGTTCACCCCTCCACTTT.

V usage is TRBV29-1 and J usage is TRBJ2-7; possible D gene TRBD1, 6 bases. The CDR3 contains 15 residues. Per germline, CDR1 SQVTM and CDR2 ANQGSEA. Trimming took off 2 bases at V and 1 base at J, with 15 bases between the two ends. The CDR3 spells CSVERGSGGSYEQYF. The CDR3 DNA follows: TGCAGCGTTGAAAGGGGGAGCGGAGGTTCCTACGAGCAGTACTTC.

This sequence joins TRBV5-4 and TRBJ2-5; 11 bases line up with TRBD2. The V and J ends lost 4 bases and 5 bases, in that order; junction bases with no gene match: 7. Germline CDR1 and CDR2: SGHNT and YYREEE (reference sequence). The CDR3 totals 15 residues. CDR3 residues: CASSLSGGAEETQYF. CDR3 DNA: TGTGCCAGCAGCCTTAGCGGGGGGGCCGAGGAGACCCAGTACTTC.

Here the CDR3 DNA reads TGTGCCAGCAGTTCAAACAGGGGCAATCAGCCCCAGCATTTT. Its protein product is CASSSNRGNQPQHF. This sequence joins TRBV27 and TRBJ1-5, with a possible D match to TRBD1 (6 bases). Germline values: CDR1 MNHEY, CDR2 SMNVEV (reference sequence). The CDR3 contains 14 residues. The germline V and J ends were trimmed by 4 bases and 2 bases, with 9 bases remaining between them.

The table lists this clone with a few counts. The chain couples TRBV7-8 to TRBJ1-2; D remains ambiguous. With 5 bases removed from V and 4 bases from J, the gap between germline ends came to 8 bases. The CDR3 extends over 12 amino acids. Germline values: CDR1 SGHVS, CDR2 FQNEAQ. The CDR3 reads CASSRPGYGYTF. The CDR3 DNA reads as TGTGCCAGCAGCCGCCCGGGCTATGGCTACACCTTC.

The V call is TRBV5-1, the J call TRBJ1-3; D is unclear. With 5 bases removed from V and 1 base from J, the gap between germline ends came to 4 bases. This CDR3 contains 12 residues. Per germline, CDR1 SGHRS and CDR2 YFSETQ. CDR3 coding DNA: TGCGCCAGCAGGGGTTCTGGAAACACCATATATTTT. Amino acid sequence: CASRGSGNTIYF.

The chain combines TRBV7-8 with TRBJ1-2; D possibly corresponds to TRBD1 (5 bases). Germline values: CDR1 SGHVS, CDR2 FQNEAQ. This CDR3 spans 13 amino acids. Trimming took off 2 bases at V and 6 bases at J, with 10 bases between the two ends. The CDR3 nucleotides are TGTGCCAGCAGCTTATCGGGGCAGGATGGCTACACCTTC. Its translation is CASSLSGQDGYTF.

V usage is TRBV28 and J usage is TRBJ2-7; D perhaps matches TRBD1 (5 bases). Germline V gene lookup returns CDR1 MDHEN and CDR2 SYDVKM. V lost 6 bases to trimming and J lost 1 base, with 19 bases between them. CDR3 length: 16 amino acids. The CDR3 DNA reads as TGTGCCAGCAGGGAGCCCTCCCCCAGGGCGTCCTACGAGCAGTACTTC. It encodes CASREPSPRASYEQYF. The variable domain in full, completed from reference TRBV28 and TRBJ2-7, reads DVKVTQSSRYLVKRTGEKVFLECVQDMDHENMFWYRQDPGLGLRLIYFSYDVKMKEKGDIPEGYSVSREKKERFSLILESASTNQTSMYLCASREPSPRASYEQYFGPGTRLTVT.

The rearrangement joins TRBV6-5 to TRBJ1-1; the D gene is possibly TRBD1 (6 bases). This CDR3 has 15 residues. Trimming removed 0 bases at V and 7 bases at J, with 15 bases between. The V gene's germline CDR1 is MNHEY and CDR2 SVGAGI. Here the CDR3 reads CASSYSLTGAIEAFF. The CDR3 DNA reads TGTGCCAGCAGTTACTCCCTTACGGGGGCAATTGAAGCTTTCTTT.

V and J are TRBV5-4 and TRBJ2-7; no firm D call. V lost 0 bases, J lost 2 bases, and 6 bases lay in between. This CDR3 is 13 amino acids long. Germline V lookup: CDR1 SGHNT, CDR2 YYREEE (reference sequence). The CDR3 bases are TGTGCCAGCAGCTTGGGCAGGACCTACGAGCAGTACTTC. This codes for CASSLGRTYEQYF. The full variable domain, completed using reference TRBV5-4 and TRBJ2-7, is ETGVTQSPTHLIKTRGQQVTLRCSSQSGHNTVSWYQQALGQGPQFIFQYYREEENGRGNFPPRFSGLQFPNYSSELNVNALELDDSALYLCASSLGRTYEQYFGPGTRLTVT.

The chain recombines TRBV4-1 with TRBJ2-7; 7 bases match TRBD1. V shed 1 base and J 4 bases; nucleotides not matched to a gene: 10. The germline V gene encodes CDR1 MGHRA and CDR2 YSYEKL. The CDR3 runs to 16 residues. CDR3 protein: CASSQGLRTGVYEQYF. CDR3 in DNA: TGCGCCAGCAGCCAAGGGCTTCGGACAGGAGTTTACGAGCAGTACTTC.

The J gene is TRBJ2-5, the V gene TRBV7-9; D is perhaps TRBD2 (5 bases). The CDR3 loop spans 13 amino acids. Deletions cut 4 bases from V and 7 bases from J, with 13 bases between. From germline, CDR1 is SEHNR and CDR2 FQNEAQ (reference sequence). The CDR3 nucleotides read TGTGCCAGCAGCTACGGACGGGAATGGACCCAGTACTTC. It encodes CASSYGREWTQYF. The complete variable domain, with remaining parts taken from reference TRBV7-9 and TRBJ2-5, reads DTGVSQNPRHKITKRGQNVTFRCDPISEHNRLYWYRQTLGQGPEFLTYFQNEAQLEKSRLLSDRFSAERPKGSFSTLEIQRTEQGDSAMYLCASSYGREWTQYFGPGTRLLVL.

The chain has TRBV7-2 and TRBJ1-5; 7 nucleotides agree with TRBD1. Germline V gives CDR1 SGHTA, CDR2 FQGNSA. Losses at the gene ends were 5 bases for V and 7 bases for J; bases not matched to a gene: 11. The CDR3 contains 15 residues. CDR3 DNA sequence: TGTGCCAGCAGCGCCCACAGGGGATGGGACCAGCCCCAGCATTTT. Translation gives CASSAHRGWDQPQHF. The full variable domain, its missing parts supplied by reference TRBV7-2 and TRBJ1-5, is GAGVSQSPSNKVTEKGKDVELRCDPISGHTALYWYRQSLGQGLEFLIYFQGNSAPDKSGLPSDRFSAERTGGSVSTLTIQRTQQEDSAVYLCASSAHRGWDQPQHFGDGTRLSIL.

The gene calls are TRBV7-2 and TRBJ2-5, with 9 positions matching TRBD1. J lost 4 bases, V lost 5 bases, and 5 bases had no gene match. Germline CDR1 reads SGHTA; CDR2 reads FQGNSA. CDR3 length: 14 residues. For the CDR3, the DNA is TGTGCCAGCAGCCTCGGGACAGGGAGAGAGACCCAGTACTTC. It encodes CASSLGTGRETQYF.

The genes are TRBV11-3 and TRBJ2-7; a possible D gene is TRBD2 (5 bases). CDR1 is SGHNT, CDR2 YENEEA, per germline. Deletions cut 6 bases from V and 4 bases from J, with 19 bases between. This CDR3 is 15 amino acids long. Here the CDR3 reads CASRWSSGGYYEQYF. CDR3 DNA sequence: TGTGCCAGCAGATGGTCCAGCGGAGGATATTACGAGCAGTACTTC.

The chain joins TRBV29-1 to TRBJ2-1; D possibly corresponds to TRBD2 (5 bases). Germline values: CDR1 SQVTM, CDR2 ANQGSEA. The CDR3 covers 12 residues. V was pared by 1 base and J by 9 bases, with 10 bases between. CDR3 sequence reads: CSVEGAGPEQFF. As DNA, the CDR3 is TGCAGCGTTGAAGGCGCGGGCCCTGAGCAGTTCTTC.

CDR3 sequence reads: CASSLGGADEQYF. The CDR3 nucleotides read TGCGCCAGCAGCTTGGGGGGAGCGGACGAGCAGTACTTC. The chain couples TRBV5-1 to TRBJ2-7; maybe TRBD2 (5 bases). Germline values: CDR1 SGHRS, CDR2 YFSETQ. This CDR3 comprises 13 residues. The V end lost 0 bases, the J end lost 5 bases, and 9 bases lay between the germline ends. Full variable domain (missing parts from reference TRBV5-1 and TRBJ2-7): KAGVTQTPRYLIKTRGQQVTLSCSPISGHRSVSWYQQTPGQGLQFLFEYFSETQRNKGNFPGRFSGRQFSNSRSEMNVSTLELGDSALYLCASSLGGADEQYFGPGTRLTVT.

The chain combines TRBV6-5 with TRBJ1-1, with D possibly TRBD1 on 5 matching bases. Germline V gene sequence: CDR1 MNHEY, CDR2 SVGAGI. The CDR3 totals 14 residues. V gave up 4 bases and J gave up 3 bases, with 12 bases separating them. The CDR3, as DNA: TGTGCCAGCAGTTCGGGGCAGATGGACACTGAAGCTTTCTTT. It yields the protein CASSSGQMDTEAFF.

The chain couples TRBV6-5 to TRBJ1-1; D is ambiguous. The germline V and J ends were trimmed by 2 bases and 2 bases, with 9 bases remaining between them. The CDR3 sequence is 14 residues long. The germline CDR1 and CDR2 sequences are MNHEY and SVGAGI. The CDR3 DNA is TGTGCCAGCAGTTACGAGGGTGCTAACACTGAAGCTTTCTTT. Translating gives CASSYEGANTEAFF.

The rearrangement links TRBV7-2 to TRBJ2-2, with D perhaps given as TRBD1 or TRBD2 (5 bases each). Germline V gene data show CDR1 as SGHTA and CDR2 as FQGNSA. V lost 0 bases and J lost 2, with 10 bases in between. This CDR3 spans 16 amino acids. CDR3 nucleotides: TGTGCCAGCAGCTTAGCCGGGACCTATAACACCGGGGAGCTGTTTTTT. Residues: CASSLAGTYNTGELFF.

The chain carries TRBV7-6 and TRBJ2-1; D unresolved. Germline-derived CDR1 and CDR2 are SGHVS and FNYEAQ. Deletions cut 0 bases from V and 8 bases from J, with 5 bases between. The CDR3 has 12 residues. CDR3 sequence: CASSLAEDEQFF. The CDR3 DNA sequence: TGTGCCAGCAGCTTAGCTGAGGATGAGCAGTTCTTC.

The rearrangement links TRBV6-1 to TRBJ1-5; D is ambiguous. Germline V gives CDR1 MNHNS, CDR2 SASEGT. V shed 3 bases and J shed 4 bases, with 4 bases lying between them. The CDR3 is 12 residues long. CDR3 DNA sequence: TGTGCCAGCAGTGACGGGAATCAGCCCCAGCATTTT. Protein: CASSDGNQPQHF.

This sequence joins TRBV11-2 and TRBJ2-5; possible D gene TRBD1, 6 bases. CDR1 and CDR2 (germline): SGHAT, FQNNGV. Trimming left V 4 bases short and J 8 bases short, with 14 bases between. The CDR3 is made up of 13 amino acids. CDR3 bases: TGTGCCAGCAGCTCACAGGGTGGTGGAACCCAGTACTTC. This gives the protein CASSSQGGGTQYF.

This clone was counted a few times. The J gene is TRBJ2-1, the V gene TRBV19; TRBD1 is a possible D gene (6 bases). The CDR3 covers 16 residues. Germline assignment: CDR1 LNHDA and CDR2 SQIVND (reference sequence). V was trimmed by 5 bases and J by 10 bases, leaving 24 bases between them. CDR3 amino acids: CASSLPLVSGAGEQFF. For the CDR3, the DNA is TGTGCCAGTAGTCTCCCCCTGGTGTCAGGGGCTGGGGAGCAGTTCTTC.

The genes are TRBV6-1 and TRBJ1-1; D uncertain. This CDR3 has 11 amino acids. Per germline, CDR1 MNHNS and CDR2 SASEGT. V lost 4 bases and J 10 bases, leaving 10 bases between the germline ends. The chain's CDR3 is CASSVVVGAFF. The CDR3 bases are TGTGCCAGCAGTGTGGTAGTAGGAGCTTTCTTT.

The CDR3 region is CASSSDFEQYF. The DNA for the CDR3 is TGCGCCAGCAGCTCCGATTTCGAGCAGTACTTC. The chain has TRBV5-1 and TRBJ2-7; the D is unclear. Germline CDR1 and CDR2: SGHRS and YFSETQ. The V end was cut by 3 bases, the J end by 6 bases, with 7 bases between. This CDR3 has 11 amino acids.

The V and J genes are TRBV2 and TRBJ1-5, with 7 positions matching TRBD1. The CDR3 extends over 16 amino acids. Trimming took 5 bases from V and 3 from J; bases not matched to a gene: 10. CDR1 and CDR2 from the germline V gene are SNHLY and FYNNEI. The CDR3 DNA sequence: TGTGCCAGCAGTAAAACCCCCGGACAGGTCAATCAGCCCCAGCATTTT. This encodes CASSKTPGQVNQPQHF. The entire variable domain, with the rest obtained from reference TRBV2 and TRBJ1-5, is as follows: EPEVTQTPSHQVTQMGQEVILRCVPISNHLYFYWYRQILGQKVEFLVSFYNNEISEKSEIFDDQFSVERPDGSNFTLKIRSTKLEDSAMYFCASSKTPGQVNQPQHFGDGTRLSIL.

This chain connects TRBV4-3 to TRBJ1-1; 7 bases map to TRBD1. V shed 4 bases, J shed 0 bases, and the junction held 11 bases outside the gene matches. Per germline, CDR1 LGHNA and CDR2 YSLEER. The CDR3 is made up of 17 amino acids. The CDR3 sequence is CASSRYFSGTVNTEAFF. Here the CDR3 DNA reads TGCGCCAGCAGCCGGTACTTCTCCGGGACAGTGAACACTGAAGCTTTCTTT.

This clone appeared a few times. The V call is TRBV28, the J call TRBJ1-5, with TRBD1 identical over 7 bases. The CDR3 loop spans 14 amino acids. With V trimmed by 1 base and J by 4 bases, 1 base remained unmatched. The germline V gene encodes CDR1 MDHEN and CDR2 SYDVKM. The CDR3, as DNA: TGTGCCAGCAGTTTATCGACAGGGAATCAGCCCCAGCATTTT. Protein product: CASSLSTGNQPQHF.